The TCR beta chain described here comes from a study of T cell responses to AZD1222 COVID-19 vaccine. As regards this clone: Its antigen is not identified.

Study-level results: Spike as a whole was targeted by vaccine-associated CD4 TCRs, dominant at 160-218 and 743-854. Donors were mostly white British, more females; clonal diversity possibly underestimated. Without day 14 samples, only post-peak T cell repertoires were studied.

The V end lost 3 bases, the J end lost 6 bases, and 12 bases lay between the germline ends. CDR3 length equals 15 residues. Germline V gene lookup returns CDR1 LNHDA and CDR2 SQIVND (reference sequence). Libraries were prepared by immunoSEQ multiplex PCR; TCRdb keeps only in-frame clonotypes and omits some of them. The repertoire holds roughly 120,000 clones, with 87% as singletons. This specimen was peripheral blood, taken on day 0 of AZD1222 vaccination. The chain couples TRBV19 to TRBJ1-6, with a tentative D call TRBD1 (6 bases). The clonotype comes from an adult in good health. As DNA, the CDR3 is TGTGCCAGTAGTATGGCAAGCAGGGGTAATTCACCCCTCCACTTT. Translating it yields CASSMASRGNSPLHF.